The TCR beta chain described here comes from a study of T-cell memory formation after mild COVID-19. For the study at large: TCR clusters showed largely donor specificity.

This clonotype showed up just a few times. Trimming at V came to 8 bases and at J to 2 bases, leaving 4 bases not matched to a gene. This CDR3 is 13 amino acids long. It was 5'RACE with constant-segment primers that produced the TCR alpha and TCR beta cDNA libraries, which carried sample barcodes and UMIs. One entry per CDR3 protein, called by TCRdb with MiXCR from the 5' RACE reads. The table lists over 35,000 distinct CDR3 sequences, roughly 9.8% of them singletons. The sequencing sample was made of PBMCs or a T cell subset sorted from them (not recorded which). The clonotype originates from an adult woman who had mild COVID-19 (a few samples of this study predate the infection). Cell type and time point are not known. The chain recombines TRBV12-3 or TRBV12-4 with TRBJ2-7; TRBD1 matches at 9 bases. CDR3 loop: CASRRTGAYEQYF. The CDR3 DNA is TGTGCCAGCCGACGGACAGGGGCCTACGAGCAGTACTTC.